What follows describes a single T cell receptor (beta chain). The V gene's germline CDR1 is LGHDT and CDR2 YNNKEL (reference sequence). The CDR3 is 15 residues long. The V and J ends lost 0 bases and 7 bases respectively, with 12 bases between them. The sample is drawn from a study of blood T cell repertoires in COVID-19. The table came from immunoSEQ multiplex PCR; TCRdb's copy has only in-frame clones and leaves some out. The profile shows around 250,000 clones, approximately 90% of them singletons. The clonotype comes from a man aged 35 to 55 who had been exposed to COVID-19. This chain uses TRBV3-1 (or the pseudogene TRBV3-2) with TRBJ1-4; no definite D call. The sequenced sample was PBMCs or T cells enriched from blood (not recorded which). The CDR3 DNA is TGTGCCAGCAGCCAAGATAAGCGGGTCCTTGAAAAACTGTTTTTT. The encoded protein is CASSQDKRVLEKLFF.